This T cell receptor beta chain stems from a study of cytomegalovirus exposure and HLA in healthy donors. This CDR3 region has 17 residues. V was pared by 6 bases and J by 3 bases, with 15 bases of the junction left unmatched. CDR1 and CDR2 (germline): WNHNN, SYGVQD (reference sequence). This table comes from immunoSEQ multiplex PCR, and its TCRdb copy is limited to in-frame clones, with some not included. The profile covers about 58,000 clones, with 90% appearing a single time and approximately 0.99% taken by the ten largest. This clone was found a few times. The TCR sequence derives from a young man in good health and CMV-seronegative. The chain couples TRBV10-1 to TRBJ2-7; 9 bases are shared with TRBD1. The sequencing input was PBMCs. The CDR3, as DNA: TGCGCCAGCAGGGGTTCCCTCCACCGGGACAGGGTCTACGAGCAGTACTTC. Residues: CASRGSLHRDRVYEQYF.